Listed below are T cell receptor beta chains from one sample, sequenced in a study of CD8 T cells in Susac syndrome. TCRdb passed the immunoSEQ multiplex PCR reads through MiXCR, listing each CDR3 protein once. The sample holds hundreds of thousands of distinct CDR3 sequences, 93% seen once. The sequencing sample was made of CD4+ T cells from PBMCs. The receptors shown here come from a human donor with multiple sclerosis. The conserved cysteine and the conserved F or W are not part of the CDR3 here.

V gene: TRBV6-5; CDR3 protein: ASSYGVGNQPQH
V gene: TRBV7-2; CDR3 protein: ASTSRGTVLSRADTEAF
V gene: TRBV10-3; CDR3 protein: ATRGVGYGYT
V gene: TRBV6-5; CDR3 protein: ASRNTGGGLGEQY
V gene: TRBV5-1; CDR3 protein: ASSFDRDRVGETQY
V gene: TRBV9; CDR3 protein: ASSVDEVVYEQY
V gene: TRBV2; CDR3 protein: ASSLAASTDTQY
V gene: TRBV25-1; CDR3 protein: ASSDPDGARGTGELF
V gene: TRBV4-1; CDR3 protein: ASSQTQGGYT
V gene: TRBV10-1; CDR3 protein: ASSKGAGYNEQF
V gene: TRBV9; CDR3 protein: ASSVALGANTEAF
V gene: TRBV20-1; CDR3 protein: SARVDSLGETQY
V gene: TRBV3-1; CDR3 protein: ASSPSKTQY
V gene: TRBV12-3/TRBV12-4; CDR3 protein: ASSLRPSGRGYEQY
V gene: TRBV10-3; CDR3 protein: AISETDGLNTEAF
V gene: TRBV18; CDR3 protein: ASSLQGGGSYEQY
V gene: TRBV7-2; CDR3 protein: ASSTITDNEQF
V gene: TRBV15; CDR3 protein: ATSRVPGADEKLF
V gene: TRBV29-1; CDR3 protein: SAADSYEQY